A single sample is the source of the 16 T cell receptor beta chains below, sequenced in a study of T-cell reconstitution after alpha-beta-depleted transplantation in children. For TCRbeta, the library was prepared with unique molecular identifiers. Each CDR3 protein gets one entry after TCRdb re-called the PCR reads with MiXCR. The sample includes 500,000 to 650,000 distinct CDR3 sequences, approximately 13% of them seen just once. The source material was PBMCs, mostly from graft donor cells, sampled 360 days after TCRalphabeta/CD19-depleted stem cell transplant. These receptors all come from a male patient aged 5 to 17 who had a stem cell transplant for acute myeloid leukemia, so the T cells may come from the graft donor.

This sequence joins TRBV6-5 and TRBJ1-1; 9 bases are a match to TRBD1. CDR3 length: 16 amino acids. V lost 0 bases, J lost 14 bases, and 16 bases stayed unmatched. Germline V gene sequence: CDR1 MNHEY, CDR2 SVGAGI. DNA of the CDR3: TGTGCCAGCAGTTACTCAGGGGGACAGGGCAACCAAGGAGTATTCTTT. Encoded protein: CASSYSGGQGNQGVFF.

This clonotype was seen ten or more times. The genes are TRBV28 and TRBJ2-7, with 8 positions matching TRBD1. V gave up 2 bases and J gave up 5 bases; unmatched junction bases: 8. This CDR3 is built from 15 residues. Germline CDR1 reads MDHEN; CDR2 reads SYDVKM. In DNA form, the CDR3 reads TGTGCCAGCAGTTTAGGGGCAGGGGGCTTTGACGAGCAGTACTTC. This sequence encodes CASSLGAGGFDEQYF. The complete variable domain, with remaining parts taken from reference TRBV28 and TRBJ2-7, reads DVKVTQSSRYLVKRTGEKVFLECVQDMDHENMFWYRQDPGLGLRLIYFSYDVKMKEKGDIPEGYSVSREKKERFSLILESASTNQTSMYLCASSLGAGGFDEQYFGPGTRLTVT.

The sample holds one count of this clonotype. V gene TRBV20-1 combines with J gene TRBJ2-3, with D perhaps TRBD2 (6 bases). With 0 bases removed from V and 0 bases from J, the gap between germline ends came to 10 bases. The CDR3 runs to 15 residues. CDR1 is DFQATT and CDR2 is SNEGSKA in the germline V gene (reference sequence). For the CDR3, the DNA is TGCAGTGCTAGAGATCCCGGGACTAGCACAGATACGCAGTATTTT. It specifies CSARDPGTSTDTQYF.

This clonotype was seen repeatedly, ten times or more. V gene TRBV6-5 combines with J gene TRBJ2-2; maybe TRBD2 (5 bases). Germline CDR1 reads MNHEY; CDR2 reads SVGAGI. The CDR3 extends over 18 amino acids. V was clipped by 7 bases and J by 4 bases, with 25 bases between them. CDR3 DNA sequence: TGTGCCAGCAAACTAGGAAGCGGAGACGGTCCCGTCACCGGGGAGCTGTTTTTT. It translates to CASKLGSGDGPVTGELFF.

This clonotype was found a few times. This chain joins TRBV10-3 and TRBJ2-5, with 9 bases fitting TRBD1. CDR3 length: 14 residues. The V gene end was trimmed by 3 bases and the J gene end by 5 bases; junction bases not matched to a gene: 4. Germline V lookup: CDR1 ENHRY, CDR2 SYGVKD. In DNA form, the CDR3 reads TGTGCCATCAGTGACGGACAGGGGCGGGAGACCCAGTACTTC. It encodes CAISDGQGRETQYF.

The chain couples TRBV2 to TRBJ1-4, with D perhaps matching TRBD1 (5 bases). With 7 bases removed from V and 5 bases from J, the gap between germline ends came to 14 bases. Per germline, CDR1 SNHLY and CDR2 FYNNEI. This CDR3 is 14 amino acids long. As DNA, the CDR3 is TGTGCCAGCAATCCGGGACGGCGGAATGAAAAACTGTTTTTT. Protein sequence: CASNPGRRNEKLFF.

There are many counts of this clonotype. The chain joins TRBV20-1 to TRBJ2-7; TRBD2 agrees at 8 bases. The CDR3 totals 14 residues. Losses at the gene ends were 5 bases for V and 2 bases for J; bases not matched to a gene: 8. Germline values: CDR1 DFQATT, CDR2 SNEGSKA (reference sequence). The CDR3 DNA reads as TGCAGTGCTCGGCGGGAGGTGGGAACCTACGAGCAGTACTTC. It encodes CSARREVGTYEQYF.

This clonotype was observed at least ten times. V gene TRBV9 combines with J gene TRBJ1-2; D is ambiguous. The CDR3 extends over 12 amino acids. Trimming removed 1 base from V and 6 bases from J, with 7 bases in between. Germline CDR1 is SGDLS and CDR2 is YYNGEE. The DNA of the CDR3 is TGTGCCAGCAGCGTAAACGTCGATGGCTACACCTTC. Translation: CASSVNVDGYTF. Drawing the rest from reference TRBV9 and TRBJ1-2, the complete variable domain is DSGVTQTPKHLITATGQRVTLRCSPRSGDLSVYWYQQSLDQGLQFLIQYYNGEERAKGNILERFSAQQFPDLHSELNLSSLELGDSALYFCASSVNVDGYTFGSGTRLTVV.

In regard to this clonotype: This may arise from a read error, as a much more abundant clone is one base away. V gene TRBV5-5 combines with J gene TRBJ2-3; no clear D. V dropped 6 bases and J dropped 7 bases, with 6 bases sitting between them. The CDR3 has 10 residues. The V gene's germline CDR1 is SGHKS and CDR2 YYEKEE (reference sequence). In nucleotides, the CDR3 is TGTGCCAGCATCAAGTATACGCAGTATTTT. Translation: CASIKYTQYF. Based on the CDR3 plus reference TRBV5-5 and TRBJ2-3, the full variable domain is DAGVTQSPTHLIKTRGQQVTLRCSPISGHKSVSWYQQVLGQGPQFIFQYYEKEERGRGNFPDRFSARQFPNYSSELNVNALLLGDSALYLCASIKYTQYFGPGTRLTVL.

Turning to this clonotype: At one boundary the junction diverges from the germline segment, which might be a read error. The chain joins TRBV7-7 to TRBJ2-5, with D perhaps TRBD1 or TRBD2 (5 bases each). This CDR3 contains 14 residues. Germline V gene lookup returns CDR1 SSHAT and CDR2 FNYEAQ (reference sequence). The CDR3 region is CASSPTGAQETQYF. In DNA form, the CDR3 reads TGTGCTAGCAGCCCAACCGGGGCTCAAGAGACCCAGTACTTC.

The chain carries TRBV5-5 and TRBJ2-7; D uncertain. CDR3 length equals 11 residues. Germline V CDR1 and CDR2: SGHKS, YYEKEE (reference sequence). The V gene lost 6 bases and the J gene lost 3 bases, with 7 bases spanning the gap. CDR3 nucleotide sequence: TGTGCCAGCACCCGGGTCTACGAGCAGTACTTC. This translates into CASTRVYEQYF. Drawing the rest from reference TRBV5-5 and TRBJ2-7, the complete variable domain is DAGVTQSPTHLIKTRGQQVTLRCSPISGHKSVSWYQQVLGQGPQFIFQYYEKEERGRGNFPDRFSARQFPNYSSELNVNALLLGDSALYLCASTRVYEQYFGPGTRLTVT.

This clonotype turned up a few times. V is TRBV29-1 and J is TRBJ2-7; a possible D gene is TRBD1 (6 bases). The germline CDR1 and CDR2 sequences are SQVTM and ANQGSEA. The CDR3 sequence is 12 residues long. Between the trimmed V and J ends, which lost 2 bases and 6 bases, there was a span of 11 bases. CDR3: CSVETGRGEQYF. The CDR3 nucleotides read TGCAGCGTTGAAACAGGGAGAGGCGAGCAGTACTTC.

This rearrangement joins TRBV21-1 to TRBJ2-4; the table names TRBD1, a call not compared with the DNA. TRBV21-1 corresponds to a pseudogene. The CDR3 length is 17 residues. The DNA of the CDR3 is TGTGCCAGCAGCCGGGACAGGGAAGGGGAGGGCAAAAACATTCAGTACTTC. As protein: CASSRDREGEGKNIQYF.

This chain connects TRBV7-9 to TRBJ1-5; a possible D gene is TRBD1 (6 bases). V was cut by 0 bases and J by 4 bases, with 16 bases left in between. Germline V CDR1 and CDR2: SEHNR, FQNEAQ (reference sequence). The CDR3 has 17 amino acids. In DNA form, the CDR3 reads TGTGCCAGCAGCTTAGCCCAACTGACAGGCCCGAATCAGCCCCAGCATTTT. It codes for CASSLAQLTGPNQPQHF.

This rearrangement joins TRBV12-3 or TRBV12-4 to TRBJ2-1; D not certain. The CDR3 extends over 14 amino acids. Trimming pared 3 bases from V and 1 base from J, leaving 7 bases between. The CDR3 DNA reads TGTGCCAGCAGTTTTATCCAGTCCTACAATGAGCAGTTCTTC. It yields the protein CASSFIQSYNEQFF.

Judged by abundance, this clonotype is medium-sized. V and J are TRBV20-1 and TRBJ1-6, with 7 bases matching TRBD1. The CDR3 consists of 16 residues. The J segment lost 5 bases and the V segment lost 1 base, leaving 8 bases of the junction unmatched. Germline values: CDR1 DFQATT, CDR2 SNEGSKA (reference sequence). The chain's CDR3 is CSARAGGMDNNSPLHF. DNA of the CDR3: TGCAGTGCTAGAGCAGGGGGAATGGATAATAATTCACCCCTCCACTTT.